This T cell receptor (beta chain) was recovered during a study of brain T cells in children with intractable seizures. Study-wide findings and caveats: Pre-surgery blood may have been undersampled, hiding some clones. Only CDR3 sequence similarity suggested viral specificity, without known HCMV serostatus.

This clone has just a few counts. Its target is unknown. Sequencing was limited to surgery cases with top T cell transcript signatures in brain tissue. The table came from immunoSEQ multiplex PCR; TCRdb's copy has only in-frame clones and leaves some out. The profile shows around 80,000 clones, about 90% of them singletons. The germline gives CDR1 SEHNR, CDR2 FQNEAQ (reference sequence). With V trimmed by 2 bases and J by 3 bases, 9 bases remained unmatched. The CDR3 consists of 17 residues. The chain joins TRBV7-9 to TRBJ2-7; 11 nucleotides match TRBD2. The clonotype originates from a girl aged 2 to 10 with Rasmussen encephalitis and intractable seizures. Specimen: peripheral blood, collected at surgery. This CDR3 reads CASSLHPTSGSFYEQYF. CDR3 in DNA: TGTGCCAGCAGCTTACACCCTACTAGCGGGAGTTTCTACGAGCAGTACTTC.